This T cell receptor beta chain was retrieved from a study of CD8 T cells in Susac syndrome (dated by TCRdb to 2018 to 2020). With regard to the full study: Repertoire sequencing was used to test whether CD8+ T cell activation and differentiation in Susac syndrome was antigen driven. Clonality of the CD8+ T cell repertoire was compared between 11 to 12 healthy donors, approximately 14 Susac syndrome patients and about 15 multiple sclerosis patients.

On the study overall, not on this receptor specifically: The number of individuals in the TCR sequencing and HLA analysis was recognized as being relatively small.

Peripheral blood CD8+ and CD4+ T cells from healthy donors, Susac syndrome patients and multiple sclerosis patients were profiled using high-throughput TCR beta sequencing. The multiple sclerosis controls were treatment-naive patients whose relapsing-remitting disease, either stable or active, fulfilled the revised McDonald criteria. CD8+ TEMRA cells were enriched by FACS, while bulk CD8+ and CD4+ T cells were purified by magnetic negative isolation. Blood was collected in EDTA tubes and processed within 24 hours, with PBMCs isolated through density gradient centrifugation. PBMCs intended for TCR sequencing were cryopreserved in liquid nitrogen and were subsequently thawed in a 37 degrees C water bath. A purity of at least 90% was achieved for sorted or isolated CD4+, CD8+ and CD8+ TEMRA cells. The V end loses 4 bases and the J end loses 2 bases, and a stretch of 18 bases separates them. CDR1 SQVTM and CDR2 ANQGSEA are derived from the germline V gene. The CDR3 contains 15 residues, cysteine and phenylalanine counted. Just CDR3 DNA is preserved here, 45 bases in frame from base 1.

In the case of this clonotype: Its antigen remains unidentified. No base quality values were provided; no much bigger clone lies one nucleotide off.

RNA was extracted using the RNeasy kit, and roughly 0.45 to 1 ug of the RNA was reverse transcribed with random hexamers. The immunoSEQ multiplex PCR assay, covering 54 Vbeta and 13 Jbeta segments, was used to amplify TCR beta CDR3 regions. Bias from PCR amplification was corrected by using a synthetic template baseline for primer optimization and for computational correction. Per the source publication's procedure: Reads were assigned to V, D and J genes according to IMGT and analyzed in immunoSEQ Analyzer, with only productive sequences retained. Clonality was calculated as one minus the Shannon entropy normalized by log2 of the number of productive unique sequences. Public and private clones were assessed among the 100 most prevalent clones of each patient and control. Susac-specific clones were defined as absent from healthy and MS cohorts, over a thousand published viral clones and other ImmuneACCESS disease sequences. TCRdb applied fastp at Q25 and MiXCR to the public reads, then kept only in-frame beta chains. All rows with the same CDR3 protein become a single entry with the most common DNA and genes. It is TCRdb's table, rather than the study itself, that gives the V and J calls and clone size. This sample lists some 140,000 distinct CDR3 sequences; about 90% were detected once. 0.24% of the sample is taken by the ten largest.

The sample comprised CD8+ T cells from PBMCs. The chain couples TRBV29-1 to TRBJ2-7; TRBD2 could be the D gene, as 5 bases match. This clonotype originated in a human donor with multiple sclerosis. Here is the DNA: TGCAGCGTTGTGGAGGCCATTAAAGCGACCTACGAGCAGTACTTC. Its translation is CSVVEAIKATYEQYF.